This T cell receptor beta chain comes out of a study of radiotherapy plus CTLA-4 blockade in lung cancer (dated by TCRdb to between 2017 and 2018). As for the study more broadly: Among the enrolled patients, under 20% had an objective response, and less than 40% reached disease control.

Trimming removed 4 bases from V and 6 bases from J, leaving 17 bases between the germline ends. According to the germline V gene, CDR1 reads SGHRS and CDR2 reads YFSETQ. The CDR3 runs 15 amino acids, cysteine and phenylalanine included. Only the CDR3 region is kept as DNA, spanning 45 bases read in frame from base 1. Note on this clone: Its cognate antigen has yet to be identified. No base quality values were provided; no much bigger clone lies one nucleotide off.

Overall study results and their limits: The strongest predictors of response, as reported, were early dynamic changes in blood T cell clones along with a rise in serum interferon-beta after radiation. After treatment with radiotherapy and ipilimumab, TCR clones that originated in tumors expanded in peripheral blood.

Focal radiation therapy combined with CTLA-4 blockade (ipilimumab) was tested in patients with chemo-refractory metastatic non-small-cell lung cancer. Library construction relied on the immunoSEQ multiplex PCR assay. The table was pulled from immuneACCESS by TCRdb, which kept in-frame rearrangements only. Such tables lose some clones; where checked, under half of the loss comes from unresolved V genes, and the rest has no known cause. In all, the sample holds approximately 100,000 clones, and 80% to 85% of those were seen once. The top ten clonotypes cover approximately 3.4% of the sample. This sequence originates from a human donor with non-small cell lung cancer who had a partial response to radiotherapy plus ipilimumab. Here the chain combines TRBV5-1 and TRBJ2-1; 5 matching bases give a weak D call of TRBD2. The specimen was peripheral blood, collected from a patient treated with radiotherapy plus ipilimumab. The sequenced DNA is TGCGCCAGCAGCCCTACCGAGGAGGCGCCCAATGAGCAGTTCTTC. Its protein product is CASSPTEEAPNEQFF.